The text below deals with one TCR beta chain. These data are taken from a study of cytomegalovirus exposure and HLA in healthy donors. The CDR3 is 15 amino acids. Germline trimming cut 4 bases from V and 12 bases from J; bases unmatched to any gene: 17. Germline V lookup: CDR1 MDHEN, CDR2 SYDVKM. The PCR had 60 Vbeta and 13 Jbeta primers. Profiled with immunoSEQ multiplex PCR; TCRdb holds only in-frame clones, not every one. This repertoire shows about 140,000 clones, 55% to 80% found once; its top ten account for 2.4%. This receptor was identified in a woman between 40 and 55 years old in good health and CMV-seronegative. The sequencing input was PBMCs. This rearrangement joins TRBV28 to TRBJ2-7, with 8 bases lining up with TRBD1. The CDR3 sequence: CASSSAQIRTGRGYF. For the CDR3, the DNA is TGTGCCAGCAGTTCCGCCCAGATACGGACAGGGAGAGGGTACTTC.